The next 24 T cell receptor beta chains were all read from a single sample in a study of T cell responses to AZD1222 COVID-19 vaccine. Some clones are missing from TCRdb's copy, which holds only in-frame ones; the method was immunoSEQ multiplex PCR. The data hold 120,000 to 150,000 clones, with about 91% observed a single time. The sample was peripheral blood, taken on day 0 of AZD1222 vaccination. All receptors derive from an adult in good health.

In this sample, this clone turned up once. This rearrangement joins TRBV2 to TRBJ1-2; no clear D gene. With 6 bases removed from V and 2 bases from J, the gap between germline ends came to 16 bases. The CDR3 is 15 residues long. The germline V gene encodes CDR1 SNHLY and CDR2 FYNNEI. The CDR3 coding sequence is TGTGCCAGCAGGAGGCAAGAGGGTGACAACTATGGCTACACCTTC. This sequence encodes CASRRQEGDNYGYTF.

The rearrangement links TRBV12-3 or TRBV12-4 to TRBJ2-3; D is unresolved. Trimming removed 5 bases at V and 5 bases at J, with 8 bases between. The CDR3 has 12 residues. The DNA of the CDR3 is TGTGCCAGCAGTCCGGGTGGAGATACGCAGTATTTT. Its protein is CASSPGGDTQYF.

Concerning this clone itself: The junction does not match germline at one end; this may be a read error. The rearrangement joins TRBV6-5 to TRBJ1-5; possibly TRBD1 for D (5 bases). The CDR3 sequence is 14 residues long. Looked up from germline, CDR1 is MNHEY and CDR2 is SVGAGI. In DNA, the CDR3 is TGTGCCTGCAGTCGGACAATGAGCAATCAGCCCCAGCATTTT. Protein sequence: CACSRTMSNQPQHF.

The chain has TRBV7-2 and TRBJ1-1; D gene uncertain. Germline CDR1 SGHTA, CDR2 FQGNSA. The CDR3 totals 15 residues. Deletions cut 1 base from V and 0 bases from J, with 9 bases between. Written as DNA, the CDR3 is TGTGCCAGCAGCTTAGTTGGCATTTTGAACACTGAAGCTTTCTTT. Protein sequence: CASSLVGILNTEAFF.

The chain employs TRBV6-5 and TRBJ2-2; D might be TRBD1 (6 bases). CDR3 length: 14 residues. The ends were cut back, 7 bases at V and 7 bases at J, with 16 bases in the middle. CDR1 is MNHEY and CDR2 is SVGAGI in the germline V gene. For the CDR3, the DNA is TGTGCCAGCAACCCGGGCAACAGGGTCGGGGAGCTGTTTTTT. This gives the protein CASNPGNRVGELFF.

This clone was detected only once. The V call is TRBV5-1, the J call TRBJ1-3; possible D gene TRBD1, 5 bases. Looked up from germline, CDR1 is SGHRS and CDR2 is YFSETQ. V shed 2 bases and J shed 4 bases, with 10 bases lying between them. The CDR3 contains 14 residues. CDR3 in amino acids: CASSLGTQGNTIYF. Here the CDR3 DNA reads TGCGCCAGCAGCTTAGGGACCCAAGGAAACACCATATATTTT. Looking up the rest from reference TRBV5-1 and TRBJ1-3 gives the full variable domain: KAGVTQTPRYLIKTRGQQVTLSCSPISGHRSVSWYQQTPGQGLQFLFEYFSETQRNKGNFPGRFSGRQFSNSRSEMNVSTLELGDSALYLCASSLGTQGNTIYFGEGSWLTVV.

The V call is TRBV5-1, the J call TRBJ1-4; weak D call: TRBD1 (5 bases). This CDR3 contains 15 residues. CDR1 is SGHRS and CDR2 is YFSETQ in the germline V gene. V lost 0 bases, J lost 8 bases, and 14 bases lay in between. CDR3 amino acids: CASSLEGQPYEKLFF. DNA of the CDR3: TGCGCCAGCAGCTTGGAGGGGCAACCGTACGAAAAACTGTTTTTT. Full variable domain (remainder filled in from reference TRBV5-1 and TRBJ1-4): KAGVTQTPRYLIKTRGQQVTLSCSPISGHRSVSWYQQTPGQGLQFLFEYFSETQRNKGNFPGRFSGRQFSNSRSEMNVSTLELGDSALYLCASSLEGQPYEKLFFGSGTQLSVL.

The chain couples TRBV20-1 to TRBJ1-1; no firm D call. V was trimmed by 5 bases and J by 5 bases, leaving 9 bases between them. Germline-derived CDR1 and CDR2 are DFQATT and SNEGSKA (reference sequence). The CDR3 contains 11 residues. CDR3 sequence: CSAQVGTEAFF. The DNA for the CDR3 is TGCAGTGCTCAGGTGGGGACTGAAGCTTTCTTT.

This clone was picked up one time. V is TRBV7-8 and J is TRBJ1-5, with a possible D match to TRBD1 (6 bases). Germline CDR1 and CDR2: SGHVS and FQNEAQ. Trimming pared 0 bases from V and 2 bases from J, leaving 11 bases between. The CDR3 covers 16 residues. CDR3 protein: CASSLAAGDRNQPQHF. For the CDR3, the DNA is TGTGCCAGCAGCTTAGCGGCAGGGGATCGCAATCAGCCCCAGCATTTT.

Details on this clone: One end of the junction fails to match germline, which may point to a read error. The chain joins TRBV7-7 to TRBJ2-3, with 10 nucleotides matching TRBD1. Germline CDR1 reads SSHAT; CDR2 reads FNYEAQ (reference sequence). The CDR3 runs 15 residues. DNA of the CDR3: TGTGCTAGCAGCTTAGGGGGGACAGGGGCAGATACGCAGTATTTT. It translates to CASSLGGTGADTQYF. The whole variable domain, filled in from reference TRBV7-7 and TRBJ2-3, reads GAGVSQSPRYKVTKRGQDVTLRCDPISSHATLYWYQQALGQGPEFLTYFNYEAQPDKSGLPSDRFSAERPEGSISTLTIQRTEQRDSAMYRCASSLGGTGADTQYFGPGTRLTVL.

Here the CDR3 reads CASRDVSGHGYTF. The CDR3 DNA is TGCGCCAGCAGGGACGTGTCGGGGCATGGCTACACCTTC. The chain recombines TRBV5-1 with TRBJ1-2; a possible D gene is TRBD1 (5 bases). The CDR3 extends over 13 amino acids. Trimming left V 5 bases short and J 6 bases short, with 14 bases between. CDR1 is SGHRS, CDR2 YFSETQ, per germline.

This chain links TRBV7-2 with TRBJ1-1, with a possible D match to TRBD1 (6 bases). V was trimmed by 5 bases and J by 2 bases, leaving 18 bases between them. The CDR3 contains 16 residues. Germline V lookup: CDR1 SGHTA, CDR2 FQGNSA. As DNA, the CDR3 is TGTGCCAGCAGCCCAGTGACAGGCGGGTCAAACACTGAAGCTTTCTTT. Its protein product is CASSPVTGGSNTEAFF.

The chain combines TRBV5-1 with TRBJ2-2; 8 nucleotides agree with TRBD1. The CDR3 extends over 19 amino acids. The trim removed 4 bases at V and 5 bases at J, leaving 19 bases unmatched. Per germline, CDR1 SGHRS and CDR2 YFSETQ. The CDR3 bases are TGCGCCAGCAGCCAAGCCCGTGGGCAGGGGGCCTCGATGACCGGGGAGCTGTTTTTT. It is translated as CASSQARGQGASMTGELFF.

CDR3 DNA sequence: TGTGCCAGCAGTTACGTGGGGACCGGGGAGCTGTTTTTT. Encoded protein: CASSYVGTGELFF. This rearrangement joins TRBV6-5 to TRBJ2-2, with unresolved D. This CDR3 is built from 13 residues. Per germline, CDR1 MNHEY and CDR2 SVGAGI. V dropped 2 bases and J dropped 5 bases, with 6 bases sitting between them.

V gene TRBV5-4 combines with J gene TRBJ2-2; D unresolved. From germline, CDR1 is SGHNT and CDR2 YYREEE (reference sequence). The CDR3 length is 16 residues. The V and J ends lost 0 bases and 0 bases respectively, with 9 bases between them. The CDR3 DNA sequence: TGTGCCAGCAGCTTGGGTAGGGCCGCGAACACCGGGGAGCTGTTTTTT. Protein: CASSLGRAANTGELFF.

The chain joins TRBV5-1 to TRBJ1-2, with D unclear. The CDR3 covers 12 residues. V was clipped by 2 bases and J by 8 bases, with 10 bases between them. Germline values: CDR1 SGHRS, CDR2 YFSETQ. The CDR3 here is CASSLRGEGYTF. The CDR3 coding sequence is TGCGCCAGCAGCTTACGGGGAGAAGGCTACACCTTC.

The V and J genes are TRBV27 and TRBJ1-2, with a tentative D call TRBD1 (5 bases). The CDR3 has 13 residues. Germline values: CDR1 MNHEY, CDR2 SMNVEV (reference sequence). V gave up 5 bases and J gave up 7 bases, with 14 bases separating them. The CDR3 nucleotides are TGTGCCAGCAGTACAACTCGGAGGGGTGGCTACACCTTC. It specifies CASSTTRRGGYTF.

The chain employs TRBV5-1 and TRBJ1-1, with D perhaps matching TRBD1 (5 bases). V dropped 4 bases and J dropped 1 base, with 11 bases sitting between them. CDR1 and CDR2 (germline): SGHRS, YFSETQ. This CDR3 has 14 residues. This CDR3 reads CASSTGPPNTEAFF. The CDR3 region has the DNA TGCGCCAGCAGCACGGGACCGCCGAACACTGAAGCTTTCTTT.

The gene calls are TRBV28 and TRBJ2-7; D is possibly TRBD2 (6 bases). V was pared by 1 base and J by 0 bases, with 10 bases between. Per the germline V gene, CDR1 is MDHEN and CDR2 is SYDVKM. The CDR3 is made up of 15 amino acids. The CDR3 sequence is CASSLSGDLSYEQYF. CDR3 DNA: TGTGCCAGCAGTTTATCGGGGGACCTCTCCTACGAGCAGTACTTC.

The CDR3 DNA reads as TGTGCCACCAGTGATCCGACGACCCCCGGGGAGCTGTTTTTT. It is translated as CATSDPTTPGELFF. The chain joins TRBV24-1 to TRBJ2-2, with D unclear. Per germline, CDR1 KGHDR and CDR2 SFDVKD. With 3 bases removed from V and 6 bases from J, the gap between germline ends came to 10 bases. CDR3 length: 14 amino acids.

The rearrangement links TRBV30 to TRBJ1-2, with a possible D match to TRBD1 (5 bases). V gave up 2 bases and J gave up 3 bases, with 10 bases separating them. Germline CDR1 reads GTSNPN; CDR2 reads SVGIG (reference sequence). The CDR3 consists of 13 residues. CDR3 region: CAWSPSGHYGYTF. The CDR3 coding sequence is TGTGCCTGGAGTCCATCAGGGCACTATGGCTACACCTTC.

This clone showed up just a few times. The chain is built from TRBV4-1 and TRBJ2-7; no firm D call. The CDR3 is 14 residues long. The V and J ends lost 4 bases and 4 bases respectively, with 14 bases between them. Germline V gene sequence: CDR1 MGHRA, CDR2 YSYEKL. The CDR3 nucleotides read TGCGCCAGCAGCCCGGGTAAGGGTGGGTACGAGCAGTACTTC. It translates to CASSPGKGGYEQYF.

The V and J genes are TRBV11-2 and TRBJ2-7; TRBD2 is a possible D gene (6 bases). Germline CDR1 reads SGHAT; CDR2 reads FQNNGV. The CDR3 length is 14 residues. With 1 base removed from V and 3 bases from J, the gap between germline ends came to 10 bases. CDR3 in amino acids: CASSLGLGIYEQYF. The CDR3 DNA reads TGTGCCAGCAGCTTAGGACTAGGTATCTACGAGCAGTACTTC.

The genes are TRBV7-2 and TRBJ2-3; 10 bases map to TRBD2. Per the germline V gene, CDR1 is SGHTA and CDR2 is FQGNSA. This CDR3 spans 18 amino acids. With V trimmed by 2 bases and J by 0 bases, 8 bases remained unmatched. The CDR3 nucleotides are TGTGCCAGCAGCTTATTGGCTAGCGGGGGCCTGAGCACAGATACGCAGTATTTT. Its protein product is CASSLLASGGLSTDTQYF.